Listed below are T cell receptor beta chains from one sample, sequenced in a study of T cells in Graves' hyperthyroidism and ophthalmopathy. TCRdb reprocessed the multiplex PCR reads via MiXCR and lists one record per CDR3 protein. This table holds around 600,000 distinct CDR3 sequences, about 14% found once. Sequencing was carried out using blood. These receptors came from a woman in her fifties or sixties with Graves' ophthalmopathy. Both conserved end residues are part of each CDR3. Each record gives: D gene, V gene, J gene, CDR3 protein. D genes are given only for firm matches.

d_call: TRBD2
v_call: TRBV20-1
j_call: TRBJ2-1
cdr3_aa: CSARRTSSYNEQFF

d_call: .
v_call: TRBV20-1
j_call: TRBJ1-1
cdr3_aa: CSAPRQRGTEAFF

d_call: .
v_call: TRBV28
j_call: TRBJ2-7
cdr3_aa: CASSLQGGSNPIYEQYF

d_call: .
v_call: TRBV7-9
j_call: TRBJ1-5
cdr3_aa: CASSLDLAGEFYQPQHF

d_call: .
v_call: TRBV3-1
j_call: TRBJ1-2
cdr3_aa: CASSPTVANYGYTF

d_call: TRBD2
v_call: TRBV6-1
j_call: TRBJ2-5
cdr3_aa: CASSALAGSAETQYF

d_call: .
v_call: TRBV4-1
j_call: TRBJ2-7
cdr3_aa: CASSQGYAGKSDEQYF

d_call: .
v_call: TRBV5-1
j_call: TRBJ2-1
cdr3_aa: CASSLGTAISNEQFF

d_call: TRBD1
v_call: TRBV12-3/TRBV12-4
j_call: TRBJ1-1
cdr3_aa: CASSPQGALNTEAFF

d_call: .
v_call: TRBV20-1
j_call: TRBJ2-5
cdr3_aa: CSAPKTRGYQETQYF

d_call: TRBD1
v_call: TRBV5-6
j_call: TRBJ2-4
cdr3_aa: CASSLAPGGFAKNIQYF

d_call: .
v_call: TRBV29-1
j_call: TRBJ1-1
cdr3_aa: CSVVRFLNTEAFF

d_call: TRBD2
v_call: TRBV20-1
j_call: TRBJ2-3
cdr3_aa: CSARVLAGVTDTQYF

d_call: .
v_call: TRBV20-1
j_call: TRBJ1-2
cdr3_aa: CSATLQGPAGGYTF

d_call: .
v_call: TRBV7-6
j_call: TRBJ2-5
cdr3_aa: CASSLERSRQETQYF

d_call: TRBD1
v_call: TRBV27
j_call: TRBJ2-7
cdr3_aa: CASSGTANSYEQYF

d_call: .
v_call: TRBV28
j_call: TRBJ2-5
cdr3_aa: CASSLVSGAGLAQYF

d_call: .
v_call: TRBV27
j_call: TRBJ2-2
cdr3_aa: CASVGAARGGELFF

d_call: TRBD1
v_call: TRBV24-1
j_call: TRBJ1-2
cdr3_aa: CATSDTGQGAKGYTF

d_call: .
v_call: TRBV27
j_call: TRBJ2-7
cdr3_aa: CASRLGPEVLYEQYF

d_call: TRBD2
v_call: TRBV20-1
j_call: TRBJ2-7
cdr3_aa: CSALRTSDAYEQYF

d_call: .
v_call: TRBV2
j_call: TRBJ2-3
cdr3_aa: CASRPGLSTDTQYF

d_call: .
v_call: TRBV12-3/TRBV12-4
j_call: TRBJ2-7
cdr3_aa: CASSPDLSSYEQYF

d_call: .
v_call: TRBV18
j_call: TRBJ2-1
cdr3_aa: CASSPEVTYNEQFF

d_call: TRBD2
v_call: TRBV7-3
j_call: TRBJ2-1
cdr3_aa: CASSLTSGDSSYNEQFF

d_call: .
v_call: TRBV6-1
j_call: TRBJ1-1
cdr3_aa: CASSKGSEAFF

d_call: TRBD2
v_call: TRBV5-6
j_call: TRBJ2-5
cdr3_aa: CASSLAREGLETQYF

d_call: .
v_call: TRBV7-3
j_call: TRBJ1-1
cdr3_aa: CASSPTGGAMNTEAFF

d_call: .
v_call: TRBV20-1
j_call: TRBJ1-1
cdr3_aa: CSAWTGNTEAFF

d_call: .
v_call: TRBV7-9
j_call: TRBJ2-1
cdr3_aa: CASSSVQGISEQFF

d_call: TRBD2
v_call: TRBV3-1
j_call: TRBJ2-1
cdr3_aa: CASSQEYGPSGRRSHDEQFF

d_call: .
v_call: TRBV6-5
j_call: TRBJ1-1
cdr3_aa: CASSYSRTEKNTEAFF

d_call: TRBD1
v_call: TRBV28
j_call: TRBJ1-5
cdr3_aa: CASSLLRVGGAEPQHF

d_call: .
v_call: TRBV28
j_call: TRBJ2-1
cdr3_aa: CASSFSPRGSNRGYYNEQFF

d_call: TRBD2
v_call: TRBV18
j_call: TRBJ2-1
cdr3_aa: CASSPPVASSGRVMSYNEQFF

d_call: .
v_call: TRBV27
j_call: TRBJ2-2
cdr3_aa: CASSVDPGPGGGELFF

d_call: .
v_call: TRBV18
j_call: TRBJ1-2
cdr3_aa: CASSPQQGPNYGYTF

d_call: TRBD2
v_call: TRBV2
j_call: TRBJ2-5
cdr3_aa: CAVRDYVETQYF

d_call: .
v_call: TRBV12-3/TRBV12-4
j_call: TRBJ1-1
cdr3_aa: CASSLKGGGRRTEAFF